This T cell receptor beta chain was recorded in a study of blood T cell repertoires in COVID-19. Study summary: Spain, Italy and the United States supplied samples that represented acute and convalescent COVID-19. PBMCs, B-cell-depleted T cells, or T cells provided the cDNA or gDNA that made up the material.

This CDR3 is 13 amino acids long. V lost 6 bases and J lost 10, with 16 bases in between. In the authors' workflow: Amplified reference gene primers provided the basis for estimating nucleated cell counts. Clones were read by immunoSEQ multiplex PCR, and TCRdb kept only the in-frame ones, dropping some. D and trimming come from the DNA, and the V and J calls and clone size come from that table. The table lists 30,000 to 35,000 clones, roughly 80% of them singletons. This rearrangement joins TRBV12-3 or TRBV12-4 to TRBJ2-1; TRBD2 is a possible D gene (5 bases). Sequencing used peripheral blood. The receptor was isolated from a man over 45 with acute or convalescent COVID-19. Here the CDR3 reads CASRPGVLEEQFF. Written as DNA, the CDR3 is TGTGCCAGCAGGCCCGGGGTGCTCGAGGAGCAGTTCTTC.